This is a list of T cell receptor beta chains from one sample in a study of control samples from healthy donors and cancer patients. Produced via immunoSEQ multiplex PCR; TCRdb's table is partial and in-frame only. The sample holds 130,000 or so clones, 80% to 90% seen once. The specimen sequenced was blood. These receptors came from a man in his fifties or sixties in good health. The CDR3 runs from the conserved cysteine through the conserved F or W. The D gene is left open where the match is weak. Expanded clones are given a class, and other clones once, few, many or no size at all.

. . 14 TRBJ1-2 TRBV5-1 CASSHDSLRYGYTF TGCGCCAGCAGCCACGACAGCCTTAGGTATGGCTACACCTTC
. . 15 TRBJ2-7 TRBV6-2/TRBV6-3 CASSYERGASYEQYF TGTGCCAGCAGTTACGAGAGGGGGGCGTCCTACGAGCAGTACTTC
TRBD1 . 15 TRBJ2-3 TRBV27 CASTIRGLLTDTQYF TGTGCCAGCACCATCAGGGGGTTGCTCACAGATACGCAGTATTTT
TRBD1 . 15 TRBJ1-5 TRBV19 CASTPGTGTNQPQHF TGTGCCAGCACTCCCGGGACAGGTACAAATCAGCCCCAGCATTTT
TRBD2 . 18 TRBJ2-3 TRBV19 CASSGRRAGGISTDTQYF TGTGCCAGTAGTGGCCGAAGAGCGGGGGGGATCAGCACAGATACGCAGTATTTT
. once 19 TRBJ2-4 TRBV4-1 CASSQGDTGLILAKNIQYF TGCGCCAGCAGCCAAGGGGATACGGGGTTAATTCTAGCCAAAAACATTCAGTACTTC
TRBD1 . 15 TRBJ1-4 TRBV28 CASRPAGTGVEKLFF TGTGCCAGCAGGCCCGCCGGGACAGGAGTCGAAAAACTGTTTTTT
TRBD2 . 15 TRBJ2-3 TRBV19 CASSIGRGERDTQYF TGTGCCAGTAGTATAGGACGGGGGGAAAGAGATACGCAGTATTTT
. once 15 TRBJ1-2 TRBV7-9 CASSPSGGTGIGYTF TGTGCCAGCAGCCCCTCCGGCGGGACGGGGATTGGCTACACCTTC
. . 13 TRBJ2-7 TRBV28 CASSLVGGYEQYF TGTGCCAGCAGTTTAGTGGGGGGATACGAGCAGTACTTC
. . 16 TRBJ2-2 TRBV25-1 CASSDAPPGNTGELFF TGTGCCAGCAGTGATGCGCCCCCGGGAAACACCGGGGAGCTGTTTTTT
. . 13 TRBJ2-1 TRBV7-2 CASSLVPNNEQFF TGTGCCAGCAGCTTGGTTCCCAACAATGAGCAGTTCTTC
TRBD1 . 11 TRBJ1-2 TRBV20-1 CSAWTGDGYTF TGCAGTGCTTGGACAGGGGATGGCTACACCTTC
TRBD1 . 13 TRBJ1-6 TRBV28 CASRGTARSPLHF TGTGCCAGCAGGGGGACAGCGCGATCACCCCTCCACTTT
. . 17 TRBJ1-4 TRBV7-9 CASSRWTWSATNEKLFF TGTGCCAGCAGCCGCTGGACGTGGTCCGCAACTAATGAAAAACTGTTTTTT
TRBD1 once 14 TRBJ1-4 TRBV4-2 CASSRTGYNEKLFF TGTGCCAGCAGCAGGACAGGGTATAATGAAAAACTGTTTTTT
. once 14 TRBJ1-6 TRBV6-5 CASRWDDLGSPLHF TGTGCCAGCAGGTGGGACGACCTGGGCTCACCCCTCCACTTT
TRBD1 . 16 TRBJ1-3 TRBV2 CASSGQGGIYGNTIYF TGTGCCAGCAGCGGACAGGGGGGAATTTATGGAAACACCATATATTTT
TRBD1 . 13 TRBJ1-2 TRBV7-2 CASSLEGQGGYTF TGTGCCAGCAGCTTAGAGGGACAGGGTGGCTACACCTTC
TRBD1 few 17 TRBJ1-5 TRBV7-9 CASSGVLRQGDRQPQHF TGTGCCAGCAGTGGGGTCTTGCGACAGGGGGACCGTCAGCCCCAGCATTTT
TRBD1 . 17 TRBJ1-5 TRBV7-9 CASSLATLQGADQPQHF TGTGCCAGCAGCTTAGCAACCTTGCAGGGGGCTGATCAGCCCCAGCATTTT
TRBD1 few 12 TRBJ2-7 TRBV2 CASGDRGPKQYF TGTGCCAGCGGAGACAGGGGGCCAAAGCAGTACTTC
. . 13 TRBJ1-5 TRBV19 CASRTEGNQPQHF TGTGCCAGTAGGACAGAGGGTAATCAGCCCCAGCATTTT
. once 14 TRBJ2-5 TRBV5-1 CASSLGHRSETQYF TGCGCCAGCAGCTTGGGTCACAGGTCGGAGACCCAGTACTTC
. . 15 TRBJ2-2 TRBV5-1 CASSLQLLNTGELFF TGCGCCAGCAGCTTACAGCTGCTGAACACCGGGGAGCTGTTTTTT
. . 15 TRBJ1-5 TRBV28 CASSRTSGGNQPQHF TGTGCCAGCAGCCGGACTTCAGGGGGCAATCAGCCCCAGCATTTT
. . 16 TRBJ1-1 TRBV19 CASSTRPGSPATEAFF TGTGCCAGTAGTACCCGCCCAGGGTCCCCGGCCACTGAAGCTTTCTTT
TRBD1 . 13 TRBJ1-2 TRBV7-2 CASSSGQGRGYTF TGTGCCAGCAGCTCGGGACAGGGACGTGGCTACACCTTC
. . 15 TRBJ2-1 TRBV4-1 CASSSGLISYNEQFF TGCGCCAGCAGCTCGGGACTCATATCCTACAATGAGCAGTTCTTC
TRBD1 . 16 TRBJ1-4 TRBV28 CASSPLTGGAHEKLFF TGTGCCAGCAGTCCCTTAACAGGGGGCGCACATGAAAAACTGTTTTTT
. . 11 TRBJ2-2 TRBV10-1 CASSETGELFF TGCGCCAGCAGTGAGACCGGGGAGCTGTTTTTT
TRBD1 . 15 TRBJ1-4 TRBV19 CASSPPTGAGEKLFF TGTGCCAGTAGCCCTCCGACAGGGGCAGGGGAAAAACTGTTTTTT
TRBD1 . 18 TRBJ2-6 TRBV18 CASSPLTGQGTGANVLTF TGTGCCAGCTCACCGTTGACGGGACAGGGGACTGGGGCCAACGTCCTGACTTTC
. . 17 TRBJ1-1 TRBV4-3 CASSQVRGDTAGVEAFF TGCGCCAGCAGCCAAGTTAGAGGAGACACGGCGGGAGTGGAAGCTTTCTTT
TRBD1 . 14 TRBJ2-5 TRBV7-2 CASSRDRGQETQYF TGTGCCAGCAGCCGCGACAGGGGGCAGGAGACCCAGTACTTC
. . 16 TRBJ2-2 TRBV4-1 CASSRAGWANTGELFF TGCGCCAGCAGCCGTGCGGGGTGGGCGAACACCGGGGAGCTGTTTTTT
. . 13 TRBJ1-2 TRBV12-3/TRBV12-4 CASNPGAGGGYTF TGTGCCAGCAACCCGGGCGCGGGGGGTGGCTACACCTTC
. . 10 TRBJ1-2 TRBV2 CASISYGYTF TGTGCCAGCATCTCATATGGCTACACCTTC
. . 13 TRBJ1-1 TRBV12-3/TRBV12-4 CASTLAMNTEAFF TGTGCCAGCACACTTGCTATGAACACTGAAGCTTTCTTT
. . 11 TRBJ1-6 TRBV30 CAWSSLSPLHF TGTGCCTGGAGTTCCCTTTCACCCCTCCACTTT
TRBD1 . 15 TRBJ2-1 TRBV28 CASSPGQGGANEQFF TGTGCCAGCAGCCCAGGACAGGGTGGGGCAAATGAGCAGTTCTTC
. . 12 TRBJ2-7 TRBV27 CASRGQGYEQYF TGTGCCAGCAGAGGTCAGGGCTACGAGCAGTACTTC
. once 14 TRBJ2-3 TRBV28 CASSRGGAADTQYF TGTGCCAGCAGTCGTGGGGGGGCCGCTGATACGCAGTATTTT
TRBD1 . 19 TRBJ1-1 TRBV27 CASSSMTWDVRDRGPEAFF TGTGCCAGCAGTTCGATGACGTGGGACGTACGGGACAGGGGGCCTGAAGCTTTCTTT
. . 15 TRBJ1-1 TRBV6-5 CASSYEWAGNTEAFF TGTGCCAGCAGTTACGAGTGGGCAGGGAACACTGAAGCTTTCTTT
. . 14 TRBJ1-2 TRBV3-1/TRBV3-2 CASSAQGSNYGYTF TGTGCCAGCAGCGCACAGGGCTCTAACTATGGCTACACCTTC